The source of this TCR beta chain is a study of control samples from healthy donors and cancer patients. The CDR3 consists of 13 residues. Trimming stripped 11 bases from V and 4 bases from J, with 12 bases between. Germline V gene sequence: CDR1 SNHLY, CDR2 FYNNEI. Profiling relied on immunoSEQ multiplex PCR, and the TCRdb table lists in-frame clones only, not all of them. The repertoire includes about 160,000 clones, over 95% of them detected once, and 0.95% to 1.1% sits in the top ten. This clone occurred once. This receptor was identified in a woman aged 30 to 39 in good health. The material sequenced was blood. The gene calls are TRBV2 and TRBJ2-6; weak D call: TRBD1 (7 bases). The CDR3 here is CAGGTAGANVLTF. The DNA of the CDR3 is TGTGCCGGGGGGACAGCCGGGGCCAACGTCCTGACTTTC.